These 22 T cell receptor beta chains came from one sample sequenced in a study of monozygotic twins with inflammatory bowel disease. TCRdb reprocessed the 5' RACE reads and keeps a single row for each CDR3 protein, giving no DNA. The ten most abundant clones cover 2.4% of a sample with approximately 400,000 distinct CDR3 sequences. Sequencing was carried out using blood. Every receptor here comes from a human donor with ulcerative colitis or Crohn's disease, or a healthy co-twin of an affected twin (not recorded which).

The chain uses TRBV25-1 and TRBJ1-1; the D gene TCRdb calls, TRBD1, cannot be checked with no DNA. CDR1 MGHDK and CDR2 SYGVNS come from the germline V gene. This CDR3 is built from 13 residues. This CDR3 reads CASTPTELKLAFF.

J is TRBJ2-5 and V is TRBV2; TCRdb returns TRBD2, unconfirmable since there is no DNA. The CDR3 has 17 residues. Germline V lookup: CDR1 SNHLY, CDR2 FYNNEI. CDR3: CASSGTSGGQIGETQYF.

The chain couples TRBV7-9 to TRBJ1-1. The length of the CDR3 is 14 residues. The V gene's germline CDR1 is SEHNR and CDR2 FQNEAQ (reference sequence). The CDR3 loop reads CASSLDPYDTEAFF.

This sequence joins TRBV29-1 and TRBJ2-1; TCRdb's D call of TRBD1 is untestable without DNA. The germline V gene has CDR1 SQVTM and CDR2 ANQGSEA. The CDR3 sequence is 12 residues long. The CDR3 sequence is CSVGQLYNEQFF.

The V gene is TRBV14, the J gene TRBJ2-1; TCRdb proposes TRBD1, but this gene call is untestable without DNA. Germline-derived CDR1 and CDR2 are SGHDN and FVKESK. This CDR3 has 17 residues. CDR3 residues: CASSQRPVGRENNEQFF.

The chain couples TRBV13 to TRBJ1-4; TCRdb's D gene call, TRBD1, goes unchecked for lack of DNA. This CDR3 region has 14 residues. Germline-derived CDR1 and CDR2 are PRHDT and FYEKMQ (reference sequence). The CDR3 loop is CVSSLDTPGEKLFF. Full variable domain (remainder filled in from reference TRBV13 and TRBJ1-4): AAGVIQSPRHLIKEKRETATLKCYPIPRHDTVYWYQQGPGQDPQFLISFYEKMQSDKGSIPDRFSAQQFSDYHSELNMSSLELGDSALYFCVSSLDTPGEKLFFGSGTQLSVL.

The chain combines TRBV6-1 with TRBJ2-7; without DNA, the TCRdb call of TRBD2 cannot be checked. The CDR3 contains 15 residues. From germline, CDR1 is MNHNS and CDR2 SASEGT. The CDR3 here is CASRLAAGWYYEQYF.

V usage is TRBV27 and J usage is TRBJ2-6. Looked up from germline, CDR1 is MNHEY and CDR2 is SMNVEV (reference sequence). The CDR3 length is 16 residues. The CDR3 reads CASREMTASGANVLTF.

The gene calls are TRBV5-6 and TRBJ1-2; the TCRdb call, TRBD1, lacks DNA for checking. The CDR3 totals 14 residues. CDR1 SGHDT and CDR2 YYEEEE come from the germline V gene. CDR3 sequence: CASTLRVQYYGYTF.

The rearrangement uses TRBV3-1 and TRBJ1-5. The length of the CDR3 is 13 residues. Germline lookup yields CDR1 LGHDT and CDR2 YNNKEL (reference sequence). CDR3 protein: CASSSKLDQPQHF.

The rearrangement joins TRBV5-1 to TRBJ2-2; without DNA, the TCRdb call of TRBD1 cannot be checked. The CDR3 is 14 amino acids. Germline CDR1 is SGHRS and CDR2 is YFSETQ. The CDR3 loop is CASSRTDFTGELFF.

The chain uses TRBV28 and TRBJ1-5. CDR1 MDHEN and CDR2 SYDVKM come from the germline V gene. CDR3 size: 15 residues. CDR3 amino acids: CASSARGNSNQPQHF.

The chain recombines TRBV20-1 with TRBJ2-5; TCRdb selects TRBD2, and the lack of DNA leaves this call unchecked. This CDR3 is 14 amino acids long. Germline CDR1 reads DFQATT; CDR2 reads SNEGSKA (reference sequence). This chain's CDR3 is CSATRAGGWETQYF.

The chain recombines TRBV29-1 with TRBJ2-2; TCRdb lists TRBD2, though no DNA is available to test this call. The CDR3 contains 14 residues. The germline CDR1 and CDR2 sequences are SQVTM and ANQGSEA. CDR3 in amino acids: CSVGGDSSTGELFF.

The chain uses TRBV5-4 and TRBJ1-2; lacking DNA, the TRBD1 call made by TCRdb goes unchecked. CDR1 and CDR2 from the germline V gene are SGHNT and YYREEE (reference sequence). The CDR3 is 17 amino acids. The CDR3 loop is CASSLGERQGDFYGYTF.

The chain has TRBV5-1 and TRBJ2-3; lacking DNA, the TRBD1 call made by TCRdb goes unchecked. Germline CDR1 SGHRS, CDR2 YFSETQ. This CDR3 contains 15 residues. This CDR3 is CASSPLGGASDTQYF.

The chain joins TRBV11-3 to TRBJ2-3; absent DNA, TCRdb's TRBD2 call cannot be checked. Germline CDR1 reads SGHNT; CDR2 reads YENEEA. This CDR3 spans 16 amino acids. CDR3: CASSGSGSGGADTQYF.

This chain's CDR3 is CASSRWGGPTYNEQFF. This chain joins TRBV7-3 and TRBJ2-1; the D call from TCRdb, TRBD1, cannot be confirmed without DNA. This CDR3 spans 16 amino acids. The germline V gene has CDR1 SGHTA and CDR2 FQGTGA. Combining the CDR3 with reference TRBV7-3 and TRBJ2-1 gives the whole variable domain GAGVSQTPSNKVTEKGKYVELRCDPISGHTALYWYRQSLGQGPEFLIYFQGTGAADDSGLPNDRFFAVRPEGSVSTLKIQRTERGDSAVYLCASSRWGGPTYNEQFFGPGTRLTVL.

The rearrangement links TRBV10-3 to TRBJ2-2. Germline V gene sequence: CDR1 ENHRY, CDR2 SYGVKD. CDR3 length equals 12 residues. The CDR3 sequence is CAISEKTGELFF.

This chain links TRBV5-1 with TRBJ2-2; TCRdb names TRBD2, which stays unverified in the absence of DNA. Germline CDR1 SGHRS, CDR2 YFSETQ. The length of the CDR3 is 14 residues. This chain's CDR3 is CASSHTSTTGELFF.

The chain carries TRBV5-5 and TRBJ1-2; TCRdb picks TRBD1, but there is no DNA to check that call. The germline V gene has CDR1 SGHKS and CDR2 YYEKEE (reference sequence). The CDR3 contains 15 residues. The CDR3 spells CASSPKQGTGQGYTF. Full variable domain (rest looked up from reference TRBV5-5 and TRBJ1-2): DAGVTQSPTHLIKTRGQQVTLRCSPISGHKSVSWYQQVLGQGPQFIFQYYEKEERGRGNFPDRFSARQFPNYSSELNVNALLLGDSALYLCASSPKQGTGQGYTFGSGTRLTVV.

This sequence joins TRBV29-1 and TRBJ2-1; the TRBD1 assignment by TCRdb is unverifiable without DNA. The CDR3 sequence is 13 residues long. The germline V gene has CDR1 SQVTM and CDR2 ANQGSEA. The CDR3 is CSARTPRIDEQFF.